This T cell receptor beta chain was documented in a study of blood T cell repertoires in COVID-19. Study-wide background: Researchers got acute and convalescent COVID-19 samples from the United States, Italy and Spain. T cells, B-cell-depleted T cells, or PBMCs supplied cDNA or gDNA.

Seattle-derived patients entered the study during active infection and were followed longitudinally. Authors' data handling: Amplified reference gene primers provided the basis for estimating nucleated cell counts. Method: immunoSEQ multiplex PCR; TCRdb's copy keeps in-frame clones and lacks some. V and J calls and clone size come straight from that table; D and trimming were deduced from the DNA. Of 150,000 to 200,000 clones in the sample, around four fifths are singletons; the top ten hold about 14%. Per germline, CDR1 SGHKS and CDR2 YYEKEE (reference sequence). This CDR3 has 13 amino acids. The V gene lost 5 bases and the J gene lost 7 bases, with 15 bases spanning the gap.

The sequenced material came from peripheral blood. The origin of this receptor is a woman aged 70-85 years with COVID-19, enrolled during active disease. The rearrangement joins TRBV5-5 to TRBJ1-2; tentative D call: TRBD1 (5 bases). This CDR3 is CASSPDSQRGYTF. The CDR3 DNA sequence: TGTGCCAGCAGTCCCGACAGCCAGCGTGGCTACACCTTC. The complete variable domain, with remaining parts taken from reference TRBV5-5 and TRBJ1-2, reads DAGVTQSPTHLIKTRGQQVTLRCSPISGHKSVSWYQQVLGQGPQFIFQYYEKEERGRGNFPDRFSARQFPNYSSELNVNALLLGDSALYLCASSPDSQRGYTFGSGTRLTVV.